This T cell receptor beta chain is from a study of control samples from healthy donors and cancer patients. With 0 bases removed from V and 1 base from J, the gap between germline ends came to 7 bases. CDR1 is SGHRS and CDR2 is YFSETQ in the germline V gene. CDR3 length: 15 amino acids. TCRdb's table, derived via immunoSEQ multiplex PCR, lists solely in-frame clones and lacks some. The profile shows some 41,000 clones, 70% to 90% of them singletons. Source material: PBMCs. The chain recombines TRBV5-1 with TRBJ2-2, with D uncertain. The source of this sequence is a woman aged 55-70 years with lung cancer. CDR3: CASSLVVENTGELFF. The DNA of the CDR3 is TGCGCCAGCAGCTTGGTTGTGGAGAACACCGGGGAGCTGTTTTTT. Together with reference TRBV5-1 and TRBJ2-2, the CDR3 gives the full variable domain: KAGVTQTPRYLIKTRGQQVTLSCSPISGHRSVSWYQQTPGQGLQFLFEYFSETQRNKGNFPGRFSGRQFSNSRSEMNVSTLELGDSALYLCASSLVVENTGELFFGEGSRLTVL.